The present T cell receptor beta chain was sequenced within a study of OX40 agonist ivuxolimab in advanced cancers. With regard to the full study: Ivuxolimab, which targeted the costimulatory receptor OX40 (CD134), was an agonistic, fully human IgG2 monoclonal antibody. The monotherapy dose-escalation portion (N of about 57 patients) of the phase I ivuxolimab trial is reported in the paper. Intravenous ivuxolimab was administered to patients every 2 weeks at six dose levels: 0.01, 0.1, 0.3, 1.5, 3 and 10 mg/kg. In the dose-escalation cohort, 70% to 85% of patients were male, and the mean age was approximately 60 years, with a range of about 23 to 90. Prior anti-PD-1, anti-PD-L1 or anti-CTLA-4 therapy was permitted, and checkpoint inhibitors had been received by 40% to 50% of dose-escalation patients. Among the 50 to 55 dose-escalation patients, around 20 had hepatocellular carcinoma, around 15 melanoma, 9 renal cell carcinoma and 9 head and neck cancer. Three dose-escalation patients achieved partial responses, one with hepatocellular carcinoma and two with cutaneous melanoma. The point of sequencing TCRbeta in the periphery was to test whether ivuxolimab changed TCR sequence diversity and drove clonal T-cell expansion. Broad study findings and their caveats: Clonal expansion of both CD4+ and CD8+ blood T cells was observed from baseline to week 6 at doses 0.1 to 3.0 mg/kg. Low levels of normalized T-cell clonal expansion were also seen in some patients who did not respond. Which antigens the clonally expanded peripheral T cells were specific for was not determined. In partial responders in the 0.1-3.0 mg/kg groups, normalized peripheral clonal expansion was found to be among the lowest, especially among CD8+ T cells. After ivuxolimab, expanded clones were on average more numerous among CD8+ T cells than among CD4+ T cells.

On this clone: Its binding antigen is unknown. No quality values exist for individual bases; no much larger clone is one base distant.

Clipping removes 6 bases from V and 6 bases from J, with 8 as the unmatched junction base count. CDR1 and CDR2 (SGHTA, FQGTGA) derive from the germline V gene. The CDR3 runs 14 residues from the cysteine to the phenylalanine. The entry retains the CDR3 DNA only, 42 bases that are in frame from base 1. For sequencing of the TCRbeta CDR3 region, genomic DNA was extracted from the sorted cells. The immunoSEQ Assay was used for sequencing of TCRbeta CDR3 regions. TCRdb limited this immuneACCESS table to in-frame rearrangements with V and J called. A share of clones is missing; checked studies link under half to unresolved V genes, and the rest is unexplained. This sample comprises some 70,000 clones, roughly 90% of them detected only once. Under 3.5% of the sample is held by the ten biggest clonotypes. The trial excluded patients who had a history of autoimmune disease or were on systemic immunosuppression. Peripheral blood for TCR sequencing was drawn from every dose cohort at baseline, at cycle 4 day 1 and at cycle 7 day 1. The samples were taken from a phase I, first-in-human, multicenter, open-label dose-escalation trial of ivuxolimab. Adults with locally advanced or metastatic melanoma, renal cell, hepatocellular, or head and neck squamous cell carcinoma were enrolled in the trial. Before TCR sequencing, CD4+ and CD8+ T cells were separately sorted from peripheral blood.

The sequence links TRBV7-3 to TRBJ2-1, with 7 bases matching TRBD2. The receptor comes from an adult with an advanced solid tumor such as melanoma, head and neck, liver or kidney cancer. This specimen consisted of CD4+ or CD8+ T cells sorted from blood, obtained in a trial of the OX40 agonist ivuxolimab. The CDR3 protein is CASSPWVAGNEQFF. The sequence in DNA is TGTGCCAGCAGTCCCTGGGTAGCGGGCAATGAGCAGTTCTTC.